This TCR beta chain was identified during a study of T cells in narcolepsy. The wider study: Enrolled donors included narcolepsy type 1 or type 2 patients and healthy controls.

On this clone: The antigen is not known.

The germline V and J ends were trimmed by 2 bases and 0 bases, with 14 bases remaining between them. The CDR3 spans 16 residues. Per the germline V gene, CDR1 is SGHAT and CDR2 is FQNNGV. TCRdb's copy holds only in-frame clones and misses some; the assay was immunoSEQ multiplex PCR. The sample has around 34,000 clones, 60% to 80% seen once; the top ten hold around 3.7%. Findings of the study overall: Healthy controls reportedly lacked the autoreactive clonotypes serially found in patients' blood. Some memory CD4+ repertoires had no autoreactive clone sequences. HCRT-specific and TRIB2-specific autoreactive clonotypes appeared among same-patient CSF and blood CD4+ clonotypes.

The chain has TRBV11-2 and TRBJ2-7; D may be TRBD1 (5 bases). The specimen was memory (CD45RA-) CD4+ T cells from blood. The clonotype was recovered from a human donor in good health. CDR3 nucleotides: TGTGCCAGCAGCTTAAGGGGCAGCTTCAGCTCCTACGAGCAGTACTTC. Translating it yields CASSLRGSFSSYEQYF.